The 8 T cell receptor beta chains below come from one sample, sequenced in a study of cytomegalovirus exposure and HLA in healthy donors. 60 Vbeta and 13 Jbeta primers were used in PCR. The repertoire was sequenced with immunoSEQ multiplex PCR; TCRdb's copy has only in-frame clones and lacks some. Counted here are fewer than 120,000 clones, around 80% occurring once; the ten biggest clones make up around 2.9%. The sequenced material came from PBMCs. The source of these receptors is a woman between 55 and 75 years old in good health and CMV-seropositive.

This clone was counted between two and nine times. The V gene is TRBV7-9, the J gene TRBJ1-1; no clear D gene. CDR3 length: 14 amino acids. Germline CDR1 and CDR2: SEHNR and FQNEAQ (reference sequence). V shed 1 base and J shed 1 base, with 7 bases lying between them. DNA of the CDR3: TGTGCCAGCAGCTTAGATTCAGGGAACACTGAAGCTTTCTTT. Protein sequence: CASSLDSGNTEAFF.

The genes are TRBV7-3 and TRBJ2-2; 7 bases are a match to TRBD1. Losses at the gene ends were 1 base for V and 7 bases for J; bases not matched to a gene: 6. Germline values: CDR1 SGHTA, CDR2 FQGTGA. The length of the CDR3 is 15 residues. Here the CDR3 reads CASSLSTGVDGELFF. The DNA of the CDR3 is TGTGCCAGCAGCTTAAGTACAGGGGTTGACGGGGAGCTGTTTTTT.

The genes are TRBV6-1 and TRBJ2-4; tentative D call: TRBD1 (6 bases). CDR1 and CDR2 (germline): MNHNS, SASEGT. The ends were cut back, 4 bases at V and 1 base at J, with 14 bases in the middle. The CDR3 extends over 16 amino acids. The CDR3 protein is CASSGTGFEAKNIQYF. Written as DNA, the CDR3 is TGTGCCAGCAGTGGCACAGGGTTTGAGGCCAAAAACATTCAGTACTTC.

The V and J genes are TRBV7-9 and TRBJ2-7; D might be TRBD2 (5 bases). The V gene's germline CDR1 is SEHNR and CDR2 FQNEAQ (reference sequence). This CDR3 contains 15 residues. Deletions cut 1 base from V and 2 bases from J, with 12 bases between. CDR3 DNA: TGTGCCAGCAGCTTAGAAGGAGGACCTACCTACGAGCAGTACTTC. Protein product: CASSLEGGPTYEQYF.

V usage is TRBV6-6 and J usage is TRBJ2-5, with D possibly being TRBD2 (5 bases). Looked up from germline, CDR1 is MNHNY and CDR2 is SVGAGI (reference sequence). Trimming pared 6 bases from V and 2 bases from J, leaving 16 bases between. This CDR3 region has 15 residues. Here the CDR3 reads CASSPPPGRQETQYF. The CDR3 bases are TGTGCCAGCAGCCCCCCCCCGGGAAGGCAAGAGACCCAGTACTTC.

The CDR3 region is CASSVAGGPTYEQYF. CDR3 nucleotide sequence: TGCGCCAGCAGCGTGGCGGGAGGGCCTACCTACGAGCAGTACTTC. The chain links TRBV5-1 to TRBJ2-7; 9 nucleotides match TRBD2. This CDR3 has 15 amino acids. Germline V CDR1 and CDR2: SGHRS, YFSETQ. The junction had 7 bases not matched to a gene; V was cut back by 4 bases and J by 2 bases.

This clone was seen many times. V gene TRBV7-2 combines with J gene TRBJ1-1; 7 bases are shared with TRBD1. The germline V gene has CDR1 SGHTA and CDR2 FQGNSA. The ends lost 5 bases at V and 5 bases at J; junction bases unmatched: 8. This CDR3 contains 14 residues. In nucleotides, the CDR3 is TGTGCCAGCAGCCCGCAGGGCAGGGGGACTGAAGCTTTCTTT. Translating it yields CASSPQGRGTEAFF.

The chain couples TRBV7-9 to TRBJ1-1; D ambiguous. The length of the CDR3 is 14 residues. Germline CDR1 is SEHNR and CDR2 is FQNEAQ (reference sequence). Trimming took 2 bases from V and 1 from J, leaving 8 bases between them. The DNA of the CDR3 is TGTGCCAGCAGCTTATCCACCAGGAACACTGAAGCTTTCTTT. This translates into CASSLSTRNTEAFF.